These T cell receptor beta chains were read from a single sample in a study of cytomegalovirus exposure and HLA in healthy donors. Assay used: immunoSEQ multiplex PCR; TCRdb lists only in-frame clones, some missing. This table holds about 150,000 clones, 64% found once. Source material: PBMCs. The receptors were gathered from a woman aged 25-40 years in good health and CMV-seropositive. CDR3s include the opening cysteine and the closing phenylalanine or tryptophan. D genes are given only for firm matches. Expanded clones are given a class, and other clones once, few, many or no size at all.

clone size: .; V gene: TRBV30; D gene: .; J gene: TRBJ2-2; CDR3 DNA: TGTGCCTTAAGCGGATACTGGAACACCGGGGAGCTGTTTTTT; CDR3 protein: CALSGYWNTGELFF
clone size: few; V gene: TRBV5-1; D gene: TRBD2; J gene: TRBJ2-3; CDR3 DNA: TGCGCCAGCAGCTTGAGGGCAGCGGGGGTGACAGATACGCAGTATTTT; CDR3 protein: CASSLRAAGVTDTQYF
clone size: .; V gene: TRBV25-1; D gene: .; J gene: TRBJ2-1; CDR3 DNA: TGTGCCAGCAGTGACGGGGGGCTCTCCTACAATGAGCAGTTCTTC; CDR3 protein: CASSDGGLSYNEQFF
clone size: .; V gene: TRBV7-2; D gene: .; J gene: TRBJ1-5; CDR3 DNA: TGTGCCAGCAGCTTAGTCACAGGGTCTCAGCCCCAGCATTTT; CDR3 protein: CASSLVTGSQPQHF
clone size: .; V gene: TRBV27; D gene: TRBD2; J gene: TRBJ2-7; CDR3 DNA: TGTGCCAGCAGGGGACTAGCGGCCCTTATGGAGCAGTACTTC; CDR3 protein: CASRGLAALMEQYF
clone size: .; V gene: TRBV25-1; D gene: TRBD2; J gene: TRBJ2-1; CDR3 DNA: TGTGCCAGCAGTGAGGCCGGGACTAGCAATGAGCAGTTCTTC; CDR3 protein: CASSEAGTSNEQFF
clone size: .; V gene: TRBV6-1; D gene: .; J gene: TRBJ1-6; CDR3 DNA: TGTGCCAGCAGTGTCCAGGGGTTTTATAATTCACCCCTCCACTTT; CDR3 protein: CASSVQGFYNSPLHF
clone size: .; V gene: TRBV19; D gene: .; J gene: TRBJ1-3; CDR3 DNA: TGTGCCAGTAGCCCGACGGGGTTTGACGGAAACACCATATATTTT; CDR3 protein: CASSPTGFDGNTIYF
clone size: .; V gene: TRBV5-1; D gene: TRBD2; J gene: TRBJ2-7; CDR3 DNA: TGCGCCAGCAGCTTGGTACTAGCGGGGGAGCAGTACTTC; CDR3 protein: CASSLVLAGEQYF
clone size: .; V gene: TRBV4-1; D gene: .; J gene: TRBJ2-5; CDR3 DNA: TGCGCCAGCAGCCAGGTCGGGGGACCCCAAGAGACCCAGTACTTC; CDR3 protein: CASSQVGGPQETQYF
clone size: once; V gene: TRBV15; D gene: .; J gene: TRBJ1-5; CDR3 DNA: TGTGCCACCCGGACAGAGAATAGCAATCAGCCCCAGCATTTT; CDR3 protein: CATRTENSNQPQHF
clone size: once; V gene: TRBV5-4; D gene: TRBD2; J gene: TRBJ2-5; CDR3 DNA: TGTGCCAGCAGCCGGGGGGGGGCGGAGACCCAGTACTTC; CDR3 protein: CASSRGGAETQYF
clone size: few; V gene: TRBV19; D gene: TRBD1; J gene: TRBJ1-3; CDR3 DNA: TGTGCCAGTAAGGGGACAGGGAGGTGGAGTGGAAACACCATATATTTT; CDR3 protein: CASKGTGRWSGNTIYF
clone size: once; V gene: TRBV30; D gene: .; J gene: TRBJ2-3; CDR3 DNA: TGTGCCTGGAGTGTAGGACAGAGCACAGATACGCAGTATTTT; CDR3 protein: CAWSVGQSTDTQYF
clone size: few; V gene: TRBV9; D gene: .; J gene: TRBJ1-1; CDR3 DNA: TGTGCCAGCAGCGTAGCAGGGGCTGACACTGAAGCTTTCTTT; CDR3 protein: CASSVAGADTEAFF
clone size: .; V gene: TRBV10-3; D gene: .; J gene: TRBJ2-3; CDR3 DNA: TGTGCCATCAGTGAGTCGGTAATGGGCGATACGCAGTATTTT; CDR3 protein: CAISESVMGDTQYF
clone size: .; V gene: TRBV19; D gene: .; J gene: TRBJ2-5; CDR3 DNA: TGTGCCAGTAGTATCGACTTTCAAGAGACCCAGTACTTC; CDR3 protein: CASSIDFQETQYF
clone size: .; V gene: TRBV5-1; D gene: .; J gene: TRBJ2-7; CDR3 DNA: TGCGCCAGCAGCCATGACACGTACGAGCAGTACTTC; CDR3 protein: CASSHDTYEQYF
clone size: .; V gene: TRBV27; D gene: TRBD1; J gene: TRBJ2-6; CDR3 DNA: TGTGCCAGCAGTTCGCCGGGACAGGGGATCCCTGGGGCCAACGTCCTGACTTTC; CDR3 protein: CASSSPGQGIPGANVLTF
clone size: .; V gene: TRBV18; D gene: TRBD2; J gene: TRBJ2-7; CDR3 DNA: TGTGCCAGCTCCCCTGGACTAGCGGATGCCTACGAGCAGTACTTC; CDR3 protein: CASSPGLADAYEQYF